This T cell receptor beta chain was captured in a study of blood T cell repertoires in COVID-19. Background on the study: Whether acute or convalescent, the COVID-19 samples came from the United States, Italy and Spain. PBMCs, B-cell-depleted T cells, or T cells were the source of the cDNA or gDNA that made up the material.

The CDR3 contains 16 residues. Trimming removed 4 bases at V and 4 bases at J, with 16 bases between. The V gene's germline CDR1 is MNHEY and CDR2 SMNVEV (reference sequence). Measured with immunoSEQ multiplex PCR; TCRdb has only the in-frame clones, and not every one. The sample lists under 250,000 clones, about nine tenths seen once, with under 5.5% in the top ten. This chain links TRBV27 with TRBJ1-4; a possible D gene is TRBD1 (6 bases). The source material was peripheral blood. The clonotype originates from a woman aged 35 to 49 with acute or convalescent COVID-19. CDR3 sequence (DNA): TGTGCCAGCAGTTCCCGGGCAAGGGGGAATAATGAAAAACTGTTTTTT. Residues: CASSSRARGNNEKLFF.